Shown below are 16 T cell receptor beta chains from a single sample sequenced in a study of shared clonotypes between healthy human individuals. The repertoire was sequenced with immunoSEQ multiplex PCR; TCRdb's copy has only in-frame clones and lacks some. Here the sample spans fewer than 700,000 clones, about 80% being singletons. The sequenced sample was PBMCs. The receptors come from a woman aged 35 to 49 in good health. Some clones in this sample may be carry-over from other donors' samples.

The chain is built from TRBV7-9 and TRBJ2-1, with a possible D match to TRBD1 (6 bases). Trimming took 3 bases from V and 7 from J, leaving 10 bases between them. The CDR3 consists of 13 residues. CDR1 is SEHNR and CDR2 is FQNEAQ in the germline V gene (reference sequence). The CDR3 region has the DNA TGTGCCAGCAGCTTGGGGGCTCGGAATGAGCAGTTCTTC. It specifies CASSLGARNEQFF.

In its sample, this clone was seen a few times. This chain joins TRBV5-1 and TRBJ2-5, with 7 bases fitting TRBD2. The CDR3 sequence is 14 residues long. Germline V gene sequence: CDR1 SGHRS, CDR2 YFSETQ. After removal of 4 bases from V and 5 bases from J, the junction contained 8 bases not matched to a gene. The DNA of the CDR3 is TGCGCCAGCAGCCCACGGGAGGTCGGTGAGACCCAGTACTTC. Protein product: CASSPREVGETQYF. Filled out from reference TRBV5-1 and TRBJ2-5, the complete variable domain reads KAGVTQTPRYLIKTRGQQVTLSCSPISGHRSVSWYQQTPGQGLQFLFEYFSETQRNKGNFPGRFSGRQFSNSRSEMNVSTLELGDSALYLCASSPREVGETQYFGPGTRLLVL.

This chain links TRBV19 with TRBJ1-5, with D uncertain. Germline values: CDR1 LNHDA, CDR2 SQIVND (reference sequence). The CDR3 extends over 13 amino acids. The V and J ends lost 9 bases and 7 bases respectively, with 16 bases between them. In nucleotides, the CDR3 is TGTGCCAGCGCCGCGTCCGGGTCCCAGCCCCAGCATTTT. Translation gives CASAASGSQPQHF.

The rearrangement links TRBV21-1 to TRBJ2-7. TRBV21-1 is given as a pseudogene. This CDR3 spans 16 amino acids. The CDR3 DNA sequence: TGTGCCAGCAGCAAGACCGGGGGACAACGGACCTACGAGCAGTACTTC. It specifies CASSKTGGQRTYEQYF.

The table lists this clone with a count of one. The chain links TRBV6-1 to TRBJ1-2; D gene uncertain. Looked up from germline, CDR1 is MNHNS and CDR2 is SASEGT. The CDR3 consists of 15 residues. V was cut by 3 bases and J by 4 bases, with 15 bases left in between. The DNA for the CDR3 is TGTGCCAGCAGTGATCAGGTTGCCAACATCTATGGCTACACCTTC. Protein: CASSDQVANIYGYTF.

The V and J genes are TRBV5-1 and TRBJ2-5, with TRBD1 matching over 8 bases. CDR1 is SGHRS and CDR2 is YFSETQ in the germline V gene. V gave up 5 bases and J gave up 2 bases; unmatched junction bases: 14. The CDR3 totals 17 residues. CDR3 in amino acids: CASRIDRGLNPQETQYF. The CDR3 region has the DNA TGCGCCAGCAGAATAGACAGGGGACTCAACCCGCAAGAGACCCAGTACTTC.

The genes are TRBV28 and TRBJ2-5; tentative D call: TRBD2 (6 bases). The V gene's germline CDR1 is MDHEN and CDR2 SYDVKM. V gave up 5 bases and J gave up 4 bases, with 17 bases separating them. CDR3 size: 15 residues. The CDR3 DNA reads as TGTGCCAGCAGTCCCGCTGGTCAGGGAGGAGAGACCCAGTACTTC. Protein: CASSPAGQGGETQYF.

As for this clone: Possible read error: a much larger clone is one base away. This same CDR3 is encoded by further DNA sequences in the sample. This chain connects TRBV4-3 to TRBJ1-1; a possible D gene is TRBD1 (5 bases). The CDR3 has 14 residues. CDR1 is LGHNA and CDR2 is YSLEER in the germline V gene. DNA for the CDR3: TGCGCCAGCAGCCAAGACGGGGCGAACACTGAAGCTTTCTTC. This encodes CASSQDGANTEAFF.

The chain links TRBV7-9 to TRBJ1-2; the match to TRBD1 covers 10 bases. V gave up 1 base and J gave up 8 bases; unmatched junction bases: 10. Germline V gene sequence: CDR1 SEHNR, CDR2 FQNEAQ (reference sequence). The CDR3 is 16 amino acids. This CDR3 is CASSLGSGTGDVGYTF. The CDR3 DNA follows: TGTGCCAGCAGCTTAGGTTCCGGGACAGGGGACGTCGGCTACACCTTC.

The chain couples TRBV5-1 to TRBJ2-4; D tentatively reads TRBD1 or TRBD2 (5 bases each). Trimming took off 0 bases at V and 7 bases at J, with 11 bases between the two ends. This CDR3 is 14 amino acids long. Germline V gene data show CDR1 as SGHRS and CDR2 as YFSETQ. The CDR3 DNA reads as TGCGCCAGCAGCTTGGAGTCAGAGGGGAACATTCAGTACTTC. The encoded protein is CASSLESEGNIQYF.

This clone was seen just once. The chain uses TRBV27 and TRBJ2-3; 7 bases fit TRBD2. Per the germline V gene, CDR1 is MNHEY and CDR2 is SMNVEV (reference sequence). Trimming took 2 bases from V and 5 from J; bases not matched to a gene: 10. The CDR3 has 16 amino acids. CDR3 bases: TGTGCCAGCAGTTTAGGGGACTACCTTGGCGGAGATACGCAGTATTTT. Translation: CASSLGDYLGGDTQYF.

The chain recombines TRBV7-9 with TRBJ2-2, with a tentative D call TRBD2 (6 bases). Trimming stripped 5 bases from V and 6 bases from J, with 19 bases between. The germline gives CDR1 SEHNR, CDR2 FQNEAQ (reference sequence). The CDR3 runs 16 residues. CDR3 sequence reads: CASSHPGDSNAGELFF. CDR3 DNA sequence: TGTGCCAGCAGCCATCCTGGGGACTCAAATGCCGGGGAGCTGTTTTTT. The variable domain in full, completed from reference TRBV7-9 and TRBJ2-2, reads DTGVSQNPRHKITKRGQNVTFRCDPISEHNRLYWYRQTLGQGPEFLTYFQNEAQLEKSRLLSDRFSAERPKGSFSTLEIQRTEQGDSAMYLCASSHPGDSNAGELFFGEGSRLTVL.

The V and J genes are TRBV7-2 and TRBJ2-7; D is perhaps TRBD1 (6 bases). CDR1 is SGHTA and CDR2 is FQGNSA in the germline V gene. The CDR3 consists of 14 residues. With 4 bases removed from V and 6 bases from J, the gap between germline ends came to 16 bases. CDR3 sequence (DNA): TGTGCCAGCAGCTGGGACCAGGGGCACTCCGAGCAGTACTTC. This translates into CASSWDQGHSEQYF.

The chain carries TRBV12-5 and TRBJ2-5; D possibly corresponds to TRBD2 (6 bases). Germline assignment: CDR1 LGHNT and CDR2 FRNRAP. Trimming pared 3 bases from V and 4 bases from J, leaving 9 bases between. The CDR3 covers 13 residues. CDR3 bases: TGTGCTAGTGGTTTCGGGGGAGGAGAGACCCAGTACTTC. Translating it yields CASGFGGGETQYF.

The J gene is TRBJ1-2, the V gene TRBV6-1, with TRBD1 identical over 7 bases. Germline assignment: CDR1 MNHNS and CDR2 SASEGT. The ends lost 1 base at V and 8 bases at J; junction bases unmatched: 10. This CDR3 spans 15 amino acids. CDR3 in amino acids: CASSEVDRVAEGYTF. The CDR3 region has the DNA TGTGCCAGCAGTGAAGTCGACAGGGTGGCGGAGGGCTACACCTTC.

The V call is TRBV19, the J call TRBJ1-5; tentatively, D is TRBD1 (5 bases). This CDR3 is 18 amino acids long. Germline CDR1 and CDR2: LNHDA and SQIVND (reference sequence). Trimming removed 4 bases at V and 0 bases at J, with 19 bases between. CDR3 nucleotide sequence: TGTGCCAGTAGTAAGGACCCTCGAAGGGGATATAGCAATCAGCCCCAGCATTTT. This sequence encodes CASSKDPRRGYSNQPQHF.